This T cell receptor beta chain was found in a study of OX40 agonist ivuxolimab in advanced cancers. Study in general: From roughly 20 to 90 years was the age range, with a mean of around 60 years, and roughly 83% were male.

Note on this clone: Its antigen is unidentified.

The study's findings and limits: Among T cells, CD8+ cells averaged more expanded clones than CD4+ cells. Doses of 0.1 to 3.0 mg/kg were accompanied by clonal expansion of CD4+ and CD8+ blood T cells by week 6.

The germline V and J ends were trimmed by 2 bases and 3 bases, with 12 bases remaining between them. CDR1 is MNHEY, CDR2 SMNVEV, per germline (reference sequence). The length of the CDR3 is 15 residues. Measured with immunoSEQ multiplex PCR; TCRdb has only the in-frame clones, and not every one. The sample lists over 30,000 clones; more than 70% were seen once. This receptor was identified in an adult with an advanced solid tumor such as melanoma, head and neck, liver or kidney cancer. The chain couples TRBV27 to TRBJ2-3; no clear D gene. Sequenced material: CD4+ or CD8+ T cells sorted from blood, taken in a trial of the OX40 agonist ivuxolimab. The CDR3 spells CASSLGSVGTDTQYF. The DNA of the CDR3 is TGTGCCAGCAGTTTAGGGTCGGTCGGGACAGATACGCAGTATTTT.